The next 23 T cell receptor beta chains were all read from a single sample in a study of T-cell memory formation after mild COVID-19. TCRdb analysed the 5' RACE reads with MiXCR anew, one entry per CDR3 protein. Of about 410,000 distinct CDR3 sequences listed, around 22% are singletons. Material for sequencing was PBMCs or a T cell subset sorted from them (not recorded which). These receptors all come from an adult woman who had mild COVID-19 (a few samples of this study predate the infection). Cell type and time point are not known.

The chain is built from TRBV5-6 and TRBJ2-3; 8 nucleotides match TRBD2. The CDR3 contains 17 residues. Trimming at V came to 6 bases and at J to 4 bases, leaving 16 bases not matched to a gene. CDR1 and CDR2 from the germline V gene are SGHDT and YYEEEE. CDR3 in DNA: TGTGCCAGCACTTTCGGACCAGGACTAGCCCACGCAGATACGCAGTATTTT. It is translated as CASTFGPGLAHADTQYF. The full variable domain, with the rest looked up from reference TRBV5-6 and TRBJ2-3, is DAGVTQSPTHLIKTRGQQVTLRCSPKSGHDTVSWYQQALGQGPQFIFQYYEEEERQRGNFPDRFSGHQFPNYSSELNVNALLLGDSALYLCASTFGPGLAHADTQYFGPGTRLTVL.

The rearrangement links TRBV6-2 or TRBV6-3 to TRBJ1-1; 8 positions agree with TRBD1. The CDR3 contains 15 residues. Germline trimming cut 2 bases from V and 0 bases from J; bases unmatched to any gene: 2. Germline CDR1 and CDR2: MNHEY and SVGEGT. CDR3 region: CASSYRQGLNTEAFF. DNA of the CDR3: TGTGCCAGCAGTTACCGACAGGGGTTGAACACTGAAGCTTTCTTT.

This clonotype came up many times. J is TRBJ2-3 and V is TRBV9; 8 bases align to TRBD1. After removal of 4 bases from V and 2 bases from J, the junction contained 9 bases not matched to a gene. Germline values: CDR1 SGDLS, CDR2 YYNGEE. CDR3 length: 16 amino acids. The CDR3 coding sequence is TGTGCCAGCAGCCTGGGACAGGCCCCTTACACAGATACGCAGTATTTT. Translated, it gives CASSLGQAPYTDTQYF.

The chain couples TRBV6-5 to TRBJ2-7; maybe TRBD2 (6 bases). Germline-derived CDR1 and CDR2 are MNHEY and SVGAGI. This CDR3 spans 13 amino acids. Trimming cost V 8 bases and J 0 bases, with 11 bases left between them. CDR3 DNA sequence: TGTGCCAGCGGGACTTCAAGCTCCTACGAGCAGTACTTC. Residues: CASGTSSSYEQYF.

Written as DNA, the CDR3 is TGTGCCAGCAGCTTACATAGCGGGGCAGAGACCCAGTACTTC. Translating gives CASSLHSGAETQYF. The chain combines TRBV11-3 with TRBJ2-5; TRBD2 matches 8 bases. The CDR3 runs 14 residues. J gave up 4 bases and V 2 bases, and 3 bases lay outside the gene matches. Germline CDR1 is SGHNT and CDR2 is YENEEA.

In this sample, this clonotype turned up many times. The chain couples TRBV6-5 to TRBJ2-7, with 11 bases matching TRBD1. The junction had 1 base not matched to a gene; V was cut back by 2 bases and J by 4 bases. Looked up from germline, CDR1 is MNHEY and CDR2 is SVGAGI. The CDR3 has 14 residues. CDR3 sequence reads: CASSYRDRGYEQYF. CDR3 nucleotide sequence: TGTGCCAGCAGTTACAGGGACAGGGGGTACGAGCAGTACTTC.

The chain has TRBV5-5 and TRBJ2-2; either TRBD1 or TRBD2 may supply D (6 bases each). Germline loops: CDR1 SGHKS, CDR2 YYEKEE (reference sequence). Trimming cost V 5 bases and J 3 bases, with 14 bases left between them. The CDR3 is 15 residues long. CDR3 coding DNA: TGTGCCAGCAGATCGACGGGGGCGGACACCGGGGAGCTGTTTTTT. This translates into CASRSTGADTGELFF.

The CDR3 DNA follows: TGCGCCAGCAGCAGAGACAGGGTACGAGAGCAGTACTTC. Translated, it gives CASSRDRVREQYF. This rearrangement joins TRBV5-1 to TRBJ2-7; TRBD1 aligns across 7 bases. CDR3 size: 13 residues. The V gene end was trimmed by 4 bases and the J gene end by 7 bases; junction bases not matched to a gene: 8. The V gene's germline CDR1 is SGHRS and CDR2 YFSETQ.

This chain uses TRBV12-3 or TRBV12-4 with TRBJ2-3; 10 bases align to TRBD1. After removal of 5 bases from V and 6 bases from J, the junction contained 5 bases not matched to a gene. The CDR3 contains 14 residues. DNA of the CDR3: TGTGCCAGCAGTGGGGGGACAGGGGATGATACGCAGTATTTT. Translating gives CASSGGTGDDTQYF.

This clonotype was seen a few times. This rearrangement joins TRBV20-1 to TRBJ2-3, with TRBD2 identical over 11 bases. Germline trimming cut 1 base from V and 1 base from J; bases unmatched to any gene: 7. This CDR3 is built from 17 residues. Germline CDR1 reads DFQATT; CDR2 reads SNEGSKA (reference sequence). The CDR3 nucleotides are TGCAGTGCTAGAGCGAGGACTAGCGGGTTGCGCACAGATACGCAGTATTTT. It encodes CSARARTSGLRTDTQYF.

This clonotype was recorded a few times. This chain joins TRBV15 and TRBJ1-5, with D uncertain. The V end was cut by 5 bases, the J end by 4 bases, with 9 bases between. This CDR3 has 13 residues. The germline V gene encodes CDR1 LNHNV and CDR2 YYDKDF (reference sequence). The CDR3 region has the DNA TGTGCCACCAGCCTAGGGTCAAATCAGCCCCAGCATTTT. Protein product: CATSLGSNQPQHF.

The chain combines TRBV11-2 with TRBJ1-2; 8 positions match TRBD1. This CDR3 has 15 residues. Germline lookup yields CDR1 SGHAT and CDR2 FQNNGV. Trimming at V came to 1 base and at J to 1 base, leaving 2 bases not matched to a gene. CDR3 DNA: TGTGCCAGCAGCTTAGGACAGGGGCGTAACTATGGCTACACCTTC. It translates to CASSLGQGRNYGYTF.

This clonotype was seen only a few times. The V gene is TRBV5-4, the J gene TRBJ2-3; D unresolved. CDR3 length equals 13 residues. The germline gives CDR1 SGHNT, CDR2 YYREEE (reference sequence). The V end lost 9 bases, the J end lost 5 bases, and 16 bases lay between the germline ends. The CDR3 here is CAISITGGDTQYF. The CDR3 DNA is TGTGCCATCTCAATTACGGGCGGAGATACGCAGTATTTT.

This clonotype turned up a few times. The genes are TRBV6-2 or TRBV6-3 and TRBJ2-3, with 7 bases matching TRBD1. This CDR3 is built from 15 residues. With V trimmed by 6 bases and J by 4 bases, 10 bases remained unmatched. Per germline, CDR1 MNHEY and CDR2 SVGEGT. The CDR3 loop is CASRWPGTAADTQYF. CDR3 nucleotides: TGTGCCAGCAGATGGCCCGGGACAGCGGCAGATACGCAGTATTTT.

This clonotype has just a few counts. V usage is TRBV27 and J usage is TRBJ2-7, with 12 bases matching TRBD2. The V and J ends lost 5 bases and 5 bases, in that order; junction bases with no gene match: 7. The germline V gene encodes CDR1 MNHEY and CDR2 SMNVEV (reference sequence). CDR3 length: 15 amino acids. CDR3 residues: CASSRLAGGPHEQYF. DNA of the CDR3: TGTGCCAGCAGTCGGCTAGCGGGAGGGCCCCACGAGCAGTACTTC.

The genes are TRBV12-3 or TRBV12-4 and TRBJ2-1, with 7 bases identical to TRBD2. This CDR3 spans 16 amino acids. Germline trimming cut 6 bases from V and 0 bases from J; bases unmatched to any gene: 8. The CDR3 reads CASRQVGGGSYNEQFF. The CDR3 nucleotides read TGTGCCAGCAGACAGGTGGGCGGGGGCTCCTACAATGAGCAGTTCTTC.

This clonotype was recorded a few times. The rearrangement uses TRBV12-3 or TRBV12-4 and TRBJ2-1; tentatively, D is TRBD2 (5 bases). This CDR3 is built from 13 residues. V shed 5 bases and J shed 6 bases, with 11 bases lying between them. The CDR3 sequence is CASSPGSSNEQFF. The CDR3 nucleotides read TGTGCCAGCAGTCCGGGAAGCTCCAATGAGCAGTTCTTC.

This clonotype was seen at least ten times. In nucleotides, the CDR3 is TGCGCCAGCAGCCCGGGACGGAACAATGAGCAGTTCTTC. Encoded protein: CASSPGRNNEQFF. V is TRBV5-1 and J is TRBJ2-1; D tentatively fits TRBD1 or TRBD2 (5 bases each). Germline assignment: CDR1 SGHRS and CDR2 YFSETQ. The CDR3 is 13 residues long. The V end lost 4 bases, the J end lost 5 bases, and 10 bases lay between the germline ends. The variable domain in full, completed from reference TRBV5-1 and TRBJ2-1, reads KAGVTQTPRYLIKTRGQQVTLSCSPISGHRSVSWYQQTPGQGLQFLFEYFSETQRNKGNFPGRFSGRQFSNSRSEMNVSTLELGDSALYLCASSPGRNNEQFFGPGTRLTVL.

This clonotype occurred a few times. V gene TRBV6-5 combines with J gene TRBJ1-1; D gene unclear. The germline V gene encodes CDR1 MNHEY and CDR2 SVGAGI. The V end lost 2 bases, the J end lost 1 base, and 8 bases lay between the germline ends. The CDR3 extends over 14 amino acids. The CDR3 region is CASSYRRKNTEAFF. The CDR3 bases are TGTGCCAGCAGTTACAGGAGAAAGAACACTGAAGCTTTCTTT.

This rearrangement joins TRBV14 to TRBJ2-4; no clear D. Germline V lookup: CDR1 SGHDN, CDR2 FVKESK. CDR3 length equals 12 residues. The ends were cut back, 2 bases at V and 11 bases at J, with 10 bases in the middle. CDR3 DNA: TGTGCCAGCAGCCAATCCCACGCACTTCAGTACTTC. Translated: CASSQSHALQYF.

The chain carries TRBV19 and TRBJ2-7, with D perhaps TRBD1 (6 bases). The germline CDR1 and CDR2 sequences are LNHDA and SQIVND (reference sequence). The CDR3 extends over 15 amino acids. V was cut by 7 bases and J by 2 bases, with 18 bases left in between. The CDR3 nucleotides read TGTGCCAGTACCGTGACAGGCTTCTCCACCTACGAGCAGTACTTC. Translated, it gives CASTVTGFSTYEQYF.

The rearrangement uses TRBV20-1 and TRBJ2-1; 7 nucleotides match TRBD1. V gave up 2 bases and J gave up 3 bases; unmatched junction bases: 10. The CDR3 contains 16 residues. Germline V gene lookup returns CDR1 DFQATT and CDR2 SNEGSKA (reference sequence). CDR3 in DNA: TGCAGTGCTAGACCCGGCGAGGGGGCTATCTACAATGAGCAGTTCTTC. Translation: CSARPGEGAIYNEQFF.

This clonotype was detected a few times. CDR3 amino acids: CASSRTGGRQPQHF. The CDR3 DNA sequence: TGTGCCAGCAGTCGAACAGGGGGCCGACAGCCCCAGCATTTT. The rearrangement joins TRBV12-3 or TRBV12-4 to TRBJ1-5; TRBD1 agrees at 9 bases. V lost 5 bases to trimming and J lost 7 bases; unmatched junction nucleotides: 6. CDR3 length: 14 amino acids.